Below are 14 T cell receptor beta chains sequenced from a single sample in a study of OX40 agonist ivuxolimab in advanced cancers. Data came from immunoSEQ multiplex PCR; TCRdb stores just in-frame clones and leaves some out. The sample holds about 62,000 clones, 90% to 95% seen once. Sequences were derived from CD4+ or CD8+ T cells sorted from blood, sampled in a trial of the OX40 agonist ivuxolimab. These TCRs come from an adult with an advanced solid tumor such as melanoma, head and neck, liver or kidney cancer.

The genes are TRBV19 and TRBJ1-4; no firm D call. Germline-derived CDR1 and CDR2 are LNHDA and SQIVND (reference sequence). CDR3 length: 15 amino acids. The V end was cut by 5 bases, the J end by 8 bases, with 18 bases between. The CDR3 DNA reads as TGTGCCAGTAGTGTCCACCTGGGCCGACGGGAAAAACTGTTTTTT. As protein: CASSVHLGRREKLFF.

The chain is built from TRBV7-9 and TRBJ1-5; TRBD1 is a possible D gene (5 bases). Deletions cut 1 base from V and 6 bases from J, with 7 bases between. The CDR3 runs to 13 residues. The V gene's germline CDR1 is SEHNR and CDR2 FQNEAQ (reference sequence). For the CDR3, the DNA is TGTGCCAGCAGCTTAGGGGGCAGTCAGCCCCAGCATTTT. Protein: CASSLGGSQPQHF.

This sequence joins TRBV7-9 and TRBJ1-1; D not certain. V lost 3 bases and J lost 5, with 7 bases in between. In germline, CDR1 is SEHNR, CDR2 FQNEAQ (reference sequence). This CDR3 contains 12 residues. The CDR3: CASSFGQTEAFF. CDR3 DNA sequence: TGTGCCAGCAGCTTCGGTCAAACTGAAGCTTTCTTT.

The J gene is TRBJ2-7, the V gene TRBV6-5; TRBD1 agrees at 7 bases. The CDR3 extends over 14 amino acids. The germline CDR1 and CDR2 sequences are MNHEY and SVGAGI. After removal of 8 bases from V and 4 bases from J, the junction contained 11 bases not matched to a gene. In DNA form, the CDR3 reads TGTGCCAGCGTGACCGTGGACAGGCCTTACGAGCAGTACTTC. It specifies CASVTVDRPYEQYF.

V usage is TRBV6-6 and J usage is TRBJ2-3; TRBD2 agrees at 9 bases. This CDR3 comprises 16 residues. The trim removed 5 bases at V and 4 bases at J, leaving 10 bases unmatched. CDR1 is MNHNY and CDR2 is SVGAGI in the germline V gene (reference sequence). This chain's CDR3 is CASSAGAGGVADTQYF. CDR3 bases: TGTGCCAGCAGTGCCGGGGCGGGGGGGGTCGCAGATACGCAGTATTTT.

The chain combines TRBV12-5 with TRBJ1-1, with 10 bases aligning to TRBD1. Germline V gene data show CDR1 as LGHNT and CDR2 as FRNRAP. With V trimmed by 1 base and J by 1 base, 3 bases remained unmatched. The length of the CDR3 is 16 residues. CDR3 amino acids: CASGLARTGGNTEAFF. As DNA, the CDR3 is TGTGCTAGTGGTTTGGCGCGGACAGGGGGGAACACTGAAGCTTTCTTT. Based on the CDR3 plus reference TRBV12-5 and TRBJ1-1, the full variable domain is DARVTQTPRHKVTEMGQEVTMRCQPILGHNTVFWYRQTMMQGLELLAYFRNRAPLDDSGMPKDRFSAEMPDATLATLKIQPSEPRDSAVYFCASGLARTGGNTEAFFGQGTRLTVV.

J is TRBJ2-7 and V is TRBV6-6; D could derive from TRBD1 or TRBD2 (5 bases each). CDR3 length equals 13 residues. Trimming removed 10 bases at V and 4 bases at J, with 17 bases between. The germline CDR1 and CDR2 sequences are MNHNY and SVGAGI (reference sequence). CDR3 sequence (DNA): TGTGCCAACCGGGACGGTGACTCTTACGAGCAGTACTTC. Translated, it gives CANRDGDSYEQYF.

J is TRBJ2-7 and V is TRBV19; a possible D gene is TRBD2 (6 bases). V shed 3 bases and J shed 3 bases, with 12 bases lying between them. CDR1 is LNHDA, CDR2 SQIVND, per germline (reference sequence). This CDR3 is 14 amino acids long. CDR3 coding DNA: TGTGCCAGTAGTATGCGGCAGGACTACTACGAGCAGTACTTC. Translation gives CASSMRQDYYEQYF. The full variable domain, in which reference TRBV19 and TRBJ2-7 provide the parts outside the CDR3, is DGGITQSPKYLFRKEGQNVTLSCEQNLNHDAMYWYRQDPGQGLRLIYYSQIVNDFQKGDIAEGYSVSREKKESFPLTVTSAQKNPTAFYLCASSMRQDYYEQYFGPGTRLTVT.

This clone was seen a handful of times. The rearrangement links TRBV19 to TRBJ1-5, with TRBD1 as a possible D gene (5 bases). The CDR3 spans 14 residues. The V end was cut by 3 bases, the J end by 5 bases, with 11 bases between. Germline-derived CDR1 and CDR2 are LNHDA and SQIVND (reference sequence). CDR3 residues: CASSIGADHQPQHF. In DNA, the CDR3 is TGTGCCAGTAGTATCGGGGCAGACCATCAGCCCCAGCATTTT. Combining the CDR3 with reference TRBV19 and TRBJ1-5 gives the whole variable domain DGGITQSPKYLFRKEGQNVTLSCEQNLNHDAMYWYRQDPGQGLRLIYYSQIVNDFQKGDIAEGYSVSREKKESFPLTVTSAQKNPTAFYLCASSIGADHQPQHFGDGTRLSIL.

The chain combines TRBV6-6 with TRBJ1-1, with D possibly being TRBD1 (6 bases). Germline V lookup: CDR1 MNHNY, CDR2 SVGAGI (reference sequence). The germline V and J ends were trimmed by 8 bases and 5 bases, with 12 bases remaining between them. This CDR3 contains 12 residues. CDR3 DNA sequence: TGTGCCAGCCAAGGGGGGGGGACTGAAGCTTTCTTT. This gives the protein CASQGGGTEAFF.

The gene calls are TRBV27 and TRBJ2-3; no clear D. The CDR3 sequence is 16 residues long. Germline CDR1 MNHEY, CDR2 SMNVEV (reference sequence). The germline V and J ends were trimmed by 5 bases and 0 bases, with 15 bases remaining between them. This CDR3 is CASSSPLAASTDTQYF. CDR3 bases: TGTGCCAGCAGTAGCCCCTTGGCAGCTAGCACAGATACGCAGTATTTT.

This clone was seen a few times. This chain links TRBV7-2 with TRBJ1-5; no definite D call. Trimming shortened V by 1 base and J by 0 bases, and 7 bases separated the two germline ends. CDR3 length equals 15 residues. Germline CDR1 is SGHTA and CDR2 is FQGNSA. The chain's CDR3 is CASSLGEYSNQPQHF. Here the CDR3 DNA reads TGTGCCAGCAGCTTAGGGGAATATAGCAATCAGCCCCAGCATTTT.

The CDR3 is CASSLSWAADPSGNTIYF. CDR3 nucleotides: TGTGCCAGCAGCTTAAGCTGGGCAGCCGACCCCTCTGGAAACACCATATATTTT. The chain employs TRBV7-9 and TRBJ1-3; unclear D gene. Trimming cost V 2 bases and J 0 bases, with 17 bases left between them. This CDR3 is 18 amino acids long. Germline assignment: CDR1 SEHNR and CDR2 FQNEAQ (reference sequence).

This chain connects TRBV7-9 to TRBJ2-3, with 12 nucleotides matching TRBD2. This CDR3 region has 16 residues. J gave up 1 base and V 5 bases, and 4 bases lay outside the gene matches. Germline lookup yields CDR1 SEHNR and CDR2 FQNEAQ (reference sequence). CDR3 nucleotide sequence: TGTGCCAGCAGCCCTTGGACTAGCGGGGGCACAGATACGCAGTATTTT. This translates into CASSPWTSGGTDTQYF.